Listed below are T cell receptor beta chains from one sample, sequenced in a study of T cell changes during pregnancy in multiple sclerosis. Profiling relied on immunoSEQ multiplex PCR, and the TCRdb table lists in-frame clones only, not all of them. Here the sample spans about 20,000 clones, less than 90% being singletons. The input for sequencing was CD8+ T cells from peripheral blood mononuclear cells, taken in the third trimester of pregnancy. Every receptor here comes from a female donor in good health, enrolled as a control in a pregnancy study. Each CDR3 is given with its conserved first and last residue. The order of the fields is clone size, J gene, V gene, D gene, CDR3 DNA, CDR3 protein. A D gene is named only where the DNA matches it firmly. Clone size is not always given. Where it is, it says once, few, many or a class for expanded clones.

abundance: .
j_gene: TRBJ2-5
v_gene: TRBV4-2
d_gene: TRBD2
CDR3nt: TGTGCCAGCAGCCAAGTAGGCGAAGCGGGGGGGCCGGGAGAGACCCAGTACTTC
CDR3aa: CASSQVGEAGGPGETQYF

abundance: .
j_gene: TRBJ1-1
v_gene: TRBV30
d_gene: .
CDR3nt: TGTGCCTGGAGTGTTTATGGGGGGACTGAAGCTTTCTTT
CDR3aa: CAWSVYGGTEAFF

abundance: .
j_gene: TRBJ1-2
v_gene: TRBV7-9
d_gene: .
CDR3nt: TGTGCCAGCAGCCTAACCCGACAGATCGATGGCTACACCTTC
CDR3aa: CASSLTRQIDGYTF

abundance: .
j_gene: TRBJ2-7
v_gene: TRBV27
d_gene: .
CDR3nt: TGTGCCAGCAGTGCAGTGCGGGGCGAGCAGTACTTC
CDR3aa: CASSAVRGEQYF

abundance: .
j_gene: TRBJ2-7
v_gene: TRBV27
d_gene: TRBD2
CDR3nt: TGTGCCAGCAGTTTTAAAGCGGGAGTTCGAGAGCAGTACTTC
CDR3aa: CASSFKAGVREQYF

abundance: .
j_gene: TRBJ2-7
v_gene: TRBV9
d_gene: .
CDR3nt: TGTGCCAGCAGCGTAGGGGCTAGCGAGCTCTACGAGCAGTACTTC
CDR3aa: CASSVGASELYEQYF

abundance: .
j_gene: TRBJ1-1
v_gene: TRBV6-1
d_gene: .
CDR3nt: TGTGCCAGCAGTGAAGCGTCGGGAGGGGGGGGCACAACTGAAGCTTTCTTT
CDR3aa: CASSEASGGGGTTEAFF

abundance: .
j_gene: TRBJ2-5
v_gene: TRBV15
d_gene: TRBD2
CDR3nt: TGTGCCACCAGCAGAGGGGGAGGGCCTCAAGAGACCCAGTACTTC
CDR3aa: CATSRGGGPQETQYF

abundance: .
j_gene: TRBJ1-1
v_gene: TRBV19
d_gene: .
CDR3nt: TGTGCCAGTAGCCCCCCCGGACACCTGAACACTGAAGCTTTCTTT
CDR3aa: CASSPPGHLNTEAFF

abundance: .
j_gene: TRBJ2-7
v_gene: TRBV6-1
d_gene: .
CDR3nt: TGTGCCAGCGGCGGGACGGGACTCTACTACGAGCAGTACTTC
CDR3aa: CASGGTGLYYEQYF

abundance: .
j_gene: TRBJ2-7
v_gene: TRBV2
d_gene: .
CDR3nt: TGTGCCCTAGTGGGACAAAACTCCTACGAGCAGTACTTC
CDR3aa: CALVGQNSYEQYF

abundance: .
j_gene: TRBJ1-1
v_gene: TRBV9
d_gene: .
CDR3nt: TGTGCCAGCAGCCCTCGAGGGGGAGGGGACACTGAAGCTTTCTTT
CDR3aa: CASSPRGGGDTEAFF

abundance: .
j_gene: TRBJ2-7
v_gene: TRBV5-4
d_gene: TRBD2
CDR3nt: TGTGCCAGCAGCCCGGGCGGACTAGCGAGGGATTTGCAGTACTTC
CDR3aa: CASSPGGLARDLQYF

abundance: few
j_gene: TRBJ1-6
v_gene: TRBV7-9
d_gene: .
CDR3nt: TGTGCCAGCAGCCTCCACAGGTCACTTTCGTATAATTCACCCCTCCACTTT
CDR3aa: CASSLHRSLSYNSPLHF

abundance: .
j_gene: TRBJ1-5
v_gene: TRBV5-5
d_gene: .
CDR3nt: TGTGCCAGCAGCTTGGGGGGACTGCGCAATCAGCCCCAGCATTTT
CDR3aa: CASSLGGLRNQPQHF

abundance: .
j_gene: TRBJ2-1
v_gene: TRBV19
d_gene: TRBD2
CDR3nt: TGTGCCAGTAGTGCCACTAGCGGGAGATACAATGAGCAGTTCTTC
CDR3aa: CASSATSGRYNEQFF

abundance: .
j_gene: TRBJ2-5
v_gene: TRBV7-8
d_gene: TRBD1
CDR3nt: TGTGCCAGCAGACAAGACAGGGGGCGGTGGGAGACCCAGTACTTC
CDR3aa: CASRQDRGRWETQYF

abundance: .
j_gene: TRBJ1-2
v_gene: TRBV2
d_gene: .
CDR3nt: TGTGCCAGCTACACGTCAAAGATGAACTATGGCTACACCTTC
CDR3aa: CASYTSKMNYGYTF

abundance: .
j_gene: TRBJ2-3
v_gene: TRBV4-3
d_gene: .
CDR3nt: TGCGCCAGCAGCCAGCTCAGGGTCGCAGATACGCAGTATTTT
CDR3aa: CASSQLRVADTQYF

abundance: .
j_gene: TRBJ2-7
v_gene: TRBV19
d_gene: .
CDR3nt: TGTGCCAGTAGTAGTAGGGGGGGGGCCTTTGGCGAGCAGTACTTC
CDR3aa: CASSSRGGAFGEQYF

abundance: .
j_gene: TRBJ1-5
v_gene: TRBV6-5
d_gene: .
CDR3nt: TGTGCCAGCAGTCGACATCGTCTCAATCAGCCCCAGCATTTT
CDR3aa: CASSRHRLNQPQHF

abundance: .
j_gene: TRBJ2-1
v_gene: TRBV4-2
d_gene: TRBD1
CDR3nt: TGTGCCAGCAGCCCCAGAGAGGGGACAGGTGAGGCCAATGAGCAGTTCTTC
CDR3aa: CASSPREGTGEANEQFF